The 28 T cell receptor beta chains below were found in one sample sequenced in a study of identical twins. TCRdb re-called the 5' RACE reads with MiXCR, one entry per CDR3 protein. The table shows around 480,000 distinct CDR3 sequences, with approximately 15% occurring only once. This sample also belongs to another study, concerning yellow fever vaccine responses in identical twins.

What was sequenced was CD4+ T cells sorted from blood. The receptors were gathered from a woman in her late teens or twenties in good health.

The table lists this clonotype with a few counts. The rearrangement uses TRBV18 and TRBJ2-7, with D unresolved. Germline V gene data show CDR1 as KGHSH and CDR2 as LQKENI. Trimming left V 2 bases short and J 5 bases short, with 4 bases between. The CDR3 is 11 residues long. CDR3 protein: CASSPGDEQYF. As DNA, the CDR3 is TGTGCCAGCTCACCAGGTGACGAGCAGTACTTC. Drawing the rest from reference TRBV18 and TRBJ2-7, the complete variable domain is NAGVMQNPRHLVRRRGQEARLRCSPMKGHSHVYWYRQLPEEGLKFMVYLQKENIIDESGMPKERFSAEFPKEGPSILRIQQVVRGDSAAYFCASSPGDEQYFGPGTRLTVT.

The DNA for the CDR3 is TGTGCCAGCAGTTTAACGGTGGCCAGGATAGCCAAAAACATTCAGTACTTC. This translates into CASSLTVARIAKNIQYF. The gene calls are TRBV28 and TRBJ2-4, with no clear D. The CDR3 is made up of 17 amino acids. V lost 2 bases and J 0 bases, leaving 14 bases between the germline ends. Germline V gene sequence: CDR1 MDHEN, CDR2 SYDVKM.

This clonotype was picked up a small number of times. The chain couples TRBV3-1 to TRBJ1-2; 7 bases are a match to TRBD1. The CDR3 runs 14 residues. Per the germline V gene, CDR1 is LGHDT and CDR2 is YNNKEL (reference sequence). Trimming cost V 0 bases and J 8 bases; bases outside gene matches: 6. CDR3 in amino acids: CASSQERGRDGYTF. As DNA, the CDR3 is TGTGCCAGCAGCCAAGAGAGGGGGCGCGACGGCTACACCTTC. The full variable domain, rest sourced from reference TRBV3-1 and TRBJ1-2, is DTAVSQTPKYLVTQMGNDKSIKCEQNLGHDTMYWYKQDSKKFLKIMFSYNNKELIINETVPNRFSPKSPDKAHLNLHINSLELGDSAVYFCASSQERGRDGYTFGSGTRLTVV.

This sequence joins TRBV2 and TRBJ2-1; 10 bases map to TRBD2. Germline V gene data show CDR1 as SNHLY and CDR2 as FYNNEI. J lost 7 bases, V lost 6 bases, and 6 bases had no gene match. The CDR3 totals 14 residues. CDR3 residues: CASRLAGFENEQFF. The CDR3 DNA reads TGTGCCAGCAGACTAGCGGGGTTCGAAAATGAGCAGTTCTTC. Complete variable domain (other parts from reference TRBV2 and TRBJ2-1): EPEVTQTPSHQVTQMGQEVILRCVPISNHLYFYWYRQILGQKVEFLVSFYNNEISEKSEIFDDQFSVERPDGSNFTLKIRSTKLEDSAMYFCASRLAGFENEQFFGPGTRLTVL.

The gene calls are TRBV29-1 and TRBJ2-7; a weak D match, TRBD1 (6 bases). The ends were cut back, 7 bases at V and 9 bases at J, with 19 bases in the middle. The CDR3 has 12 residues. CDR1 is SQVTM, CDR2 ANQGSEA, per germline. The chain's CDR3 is CSASGTPLGQYF. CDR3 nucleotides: TGCAGCGCCTCCGGGACACCCCTCGGGCAGTACTTC.

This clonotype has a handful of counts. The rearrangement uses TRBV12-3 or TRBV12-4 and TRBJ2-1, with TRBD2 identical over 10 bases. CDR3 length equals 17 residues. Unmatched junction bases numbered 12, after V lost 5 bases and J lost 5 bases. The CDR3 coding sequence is TGTGCCAGCAGTCAGCAGAGCGGGAGGGCCCCCAACAATGAGCAGTTCTTC. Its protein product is CASSQQSGRAPNNEQFF.

CDR3 in amino acids: CAISRQPLDYEQYF. The CDR3 region has the DNA TGTGCCATCAGTAGACAGCCCCTCGACTACGAGCAGTACTTC. The chain employs TRBV10-3 and TRBJ2-7; D is possibly TRBD1 (5 bases). Trimming took 5 bases from V and 3 from J, leaving 14 bases between them. The CDR3 has 14 residues. The germline V gene has CDR1 ENHRY and CDR2 SYGVKD.

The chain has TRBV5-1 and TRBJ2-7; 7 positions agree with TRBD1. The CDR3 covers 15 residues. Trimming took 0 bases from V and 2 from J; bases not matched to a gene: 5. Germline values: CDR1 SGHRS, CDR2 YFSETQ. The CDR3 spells CASSLGQGNAYEQYF. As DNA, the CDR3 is TGCGCCAGCAGCTTGGGACAGGGAAACGCCTACGAGCAGTACTTC.

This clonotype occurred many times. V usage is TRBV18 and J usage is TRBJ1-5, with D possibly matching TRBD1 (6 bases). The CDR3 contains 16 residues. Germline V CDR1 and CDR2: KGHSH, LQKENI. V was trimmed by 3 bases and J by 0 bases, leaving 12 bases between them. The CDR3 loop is CASSPGQTASNQPQHF. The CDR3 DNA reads TGTGCCAGCTCACCTGGACAGACTGCTAGCAATCAGCCCCAGCATTTT.

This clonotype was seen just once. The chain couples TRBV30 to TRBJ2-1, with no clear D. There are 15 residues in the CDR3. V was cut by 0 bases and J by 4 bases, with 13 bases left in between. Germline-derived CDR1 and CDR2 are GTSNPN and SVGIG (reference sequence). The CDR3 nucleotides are TGTGCCTGGAGTGTGGGTTCCCAGAGATACAATGAGCAGTTCTTC. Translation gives CAWSVGSQRYNEQFF.

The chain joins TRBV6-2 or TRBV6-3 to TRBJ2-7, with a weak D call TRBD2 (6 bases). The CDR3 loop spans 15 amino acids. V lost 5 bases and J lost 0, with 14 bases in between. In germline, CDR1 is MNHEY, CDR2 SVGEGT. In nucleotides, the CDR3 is TGTGCCAGCAGTAACCCGGGACTCAACTCCTACGAGCAGTACTTC. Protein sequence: CASSNPGLNSYEQYF.

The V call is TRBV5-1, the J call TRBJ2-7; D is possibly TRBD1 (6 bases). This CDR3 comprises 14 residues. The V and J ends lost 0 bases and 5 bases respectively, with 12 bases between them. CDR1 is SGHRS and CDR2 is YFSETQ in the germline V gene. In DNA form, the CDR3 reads TGCGCCAGCAGCTTGGACACAGGGACCCACGAGCAGTACTTC. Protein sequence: CASSLDTGTHEQYF.

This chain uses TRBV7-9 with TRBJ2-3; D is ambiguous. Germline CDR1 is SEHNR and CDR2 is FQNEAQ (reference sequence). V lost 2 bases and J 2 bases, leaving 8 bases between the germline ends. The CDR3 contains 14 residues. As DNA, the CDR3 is TGTGCCAGCAGCTTAATAGCCTCCACAGATACGCAGTATTTT. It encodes CASSLIASTDTQYF.

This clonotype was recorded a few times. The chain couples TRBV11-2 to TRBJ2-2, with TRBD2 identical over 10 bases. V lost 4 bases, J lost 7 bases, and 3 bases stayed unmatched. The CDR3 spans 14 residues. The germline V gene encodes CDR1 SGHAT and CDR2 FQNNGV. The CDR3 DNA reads TGTGCCAGCAGCTCCAGGACTAGCGGCGGGGAGCTGTTTTTT. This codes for CASSSRTSGGELFF.

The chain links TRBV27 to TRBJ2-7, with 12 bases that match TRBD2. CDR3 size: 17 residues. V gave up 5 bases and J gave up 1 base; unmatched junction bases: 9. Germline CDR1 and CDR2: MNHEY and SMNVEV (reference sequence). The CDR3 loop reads CASSLRLAGVGSYEQYF. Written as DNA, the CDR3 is TGTGCCAGCAGTCTCCGACTAGCGGGAGTCGGGTCCTACGAGCAGTACTTC.

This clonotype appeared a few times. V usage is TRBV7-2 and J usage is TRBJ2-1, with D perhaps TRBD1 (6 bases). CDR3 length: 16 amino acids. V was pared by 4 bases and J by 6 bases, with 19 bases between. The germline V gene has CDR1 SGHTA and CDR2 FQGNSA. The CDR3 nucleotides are TGTGCCAGCAGCTGGCCCAGGACAGAAAAGCGCAATGAGCAGTTCTTC. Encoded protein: CASSWPRTEKRNEQFF.

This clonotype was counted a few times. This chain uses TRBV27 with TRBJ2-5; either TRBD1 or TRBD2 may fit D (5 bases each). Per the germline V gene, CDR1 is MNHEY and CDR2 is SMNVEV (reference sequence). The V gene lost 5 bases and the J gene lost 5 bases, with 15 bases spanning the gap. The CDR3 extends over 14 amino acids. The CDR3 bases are TGTGCCAGCAGTCAGCCCAGGGACGGGGAGACCCAGTACTTC. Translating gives CASSQPRDGETQYF.

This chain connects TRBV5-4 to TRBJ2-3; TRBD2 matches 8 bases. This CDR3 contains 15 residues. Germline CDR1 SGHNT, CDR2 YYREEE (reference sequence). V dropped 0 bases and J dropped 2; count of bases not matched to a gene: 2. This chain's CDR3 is CASSLDSGITDTQYF. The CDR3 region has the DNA TGTGCCAGCAGCTTGGATAGCGGGATCACAGATACGCAGTATTTT. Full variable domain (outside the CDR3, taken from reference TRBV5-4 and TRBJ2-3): ETGVTQSPTHLIKTRGQQVTLRCSSQSGHNTVSWYQQALGQGPQFIFQYYREEENGRGNFPPRFSGLQFPNYSSELNVNALELDDSALYLCASSLDSGITDTQYFGPGTRLTVL.

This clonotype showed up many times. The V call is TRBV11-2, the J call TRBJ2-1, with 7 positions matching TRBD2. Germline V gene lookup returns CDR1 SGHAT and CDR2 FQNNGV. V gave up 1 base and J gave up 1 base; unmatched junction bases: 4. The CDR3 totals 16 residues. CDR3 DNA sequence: TGTGCCAGCAGCTTAGTCTCGGGGGGTTCCTACAATGAGCAGTTCTTC. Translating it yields CASSLVSGGSYNEQFF.

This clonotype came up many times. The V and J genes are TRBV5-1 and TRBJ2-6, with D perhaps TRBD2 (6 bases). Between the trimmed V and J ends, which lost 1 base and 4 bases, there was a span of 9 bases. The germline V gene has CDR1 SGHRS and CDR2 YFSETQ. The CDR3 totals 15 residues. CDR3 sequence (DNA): TGCGCCAGCAGCTTGACGGGGAGGGGGGCCAACGTCCTGACTTTC. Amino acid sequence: CASSLTGRGANVLTF. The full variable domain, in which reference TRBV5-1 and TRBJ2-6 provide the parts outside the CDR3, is KAGVTQTPRYLIKTRGQQVTLSCSPISGHRSVSWYQQTPGQGLQFLFEYFSETQRNKGNFPGRFSGRQFSNSRSEMNVSTLELGDSALYLCASSLTGRGANVLTFGAGSRLTVL.

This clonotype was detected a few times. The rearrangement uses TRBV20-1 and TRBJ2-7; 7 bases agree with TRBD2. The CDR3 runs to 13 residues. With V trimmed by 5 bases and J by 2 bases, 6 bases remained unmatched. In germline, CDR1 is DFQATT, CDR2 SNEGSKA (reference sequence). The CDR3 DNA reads TGCAGTGCTGAAAAGACTAGCACCTACGAGCAGTACTTC. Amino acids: CSAEKTSTYEQYF.

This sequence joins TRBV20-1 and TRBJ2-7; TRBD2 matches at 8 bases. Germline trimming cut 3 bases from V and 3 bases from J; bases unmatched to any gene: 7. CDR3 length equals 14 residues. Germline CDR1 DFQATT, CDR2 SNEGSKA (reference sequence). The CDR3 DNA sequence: TGCAGTGCTAGGGAGGGGACTAGAGTCTACGAGCAGTACTTC. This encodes CSAREGTRVYEQYF.

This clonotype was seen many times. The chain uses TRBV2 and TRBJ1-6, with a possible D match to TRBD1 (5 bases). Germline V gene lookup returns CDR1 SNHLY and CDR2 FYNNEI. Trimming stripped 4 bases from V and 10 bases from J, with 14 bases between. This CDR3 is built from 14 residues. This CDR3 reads CASSGQGAKSPLHF. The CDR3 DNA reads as TGTGCCAGCAGTGGTCAGGGTGCCAAATCACCCCTCCACTTT.

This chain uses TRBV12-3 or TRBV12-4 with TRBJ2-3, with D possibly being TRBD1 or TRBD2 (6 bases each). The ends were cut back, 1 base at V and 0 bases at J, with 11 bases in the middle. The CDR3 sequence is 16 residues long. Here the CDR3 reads CASSLGGATSTDTQYF. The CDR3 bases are TGTGCCAGCAGTTTAGGGGGGGCGACCAGCACAGATACGCAGTATTTT.

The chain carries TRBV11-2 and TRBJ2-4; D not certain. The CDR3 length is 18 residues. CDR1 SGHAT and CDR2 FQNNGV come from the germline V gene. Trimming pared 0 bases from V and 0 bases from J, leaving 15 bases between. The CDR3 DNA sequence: TGTGCCAGCAGCTTAGACTCCACGGATTATCTAGCCAAAAACATTCAGTACTTC. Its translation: CASSLDSTDYLAKNIQYF.

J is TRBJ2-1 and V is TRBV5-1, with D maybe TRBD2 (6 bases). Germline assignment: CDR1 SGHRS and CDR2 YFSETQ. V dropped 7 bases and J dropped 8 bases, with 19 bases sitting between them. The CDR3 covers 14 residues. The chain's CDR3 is CASRGGVGGDEQFF. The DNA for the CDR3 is TGCGCCAGCCGGGGCGGAGTCGGGGGAGATGAGCAGTTCTTC.

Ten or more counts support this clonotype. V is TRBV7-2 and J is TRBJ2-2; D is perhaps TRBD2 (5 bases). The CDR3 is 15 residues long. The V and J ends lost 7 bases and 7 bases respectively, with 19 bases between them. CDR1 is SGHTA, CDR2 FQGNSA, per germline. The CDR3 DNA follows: TGTGCCAGCACCCCCCGGGAAAGAACTTTCGGGGAGCTGTTTTTT. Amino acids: CASTPRERTFGELFF.

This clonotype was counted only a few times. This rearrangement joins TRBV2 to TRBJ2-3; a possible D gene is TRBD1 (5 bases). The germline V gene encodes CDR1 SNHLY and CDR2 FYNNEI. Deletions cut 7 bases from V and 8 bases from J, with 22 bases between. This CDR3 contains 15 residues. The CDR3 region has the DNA TGTGCCAGCAAATCAACCAGGGTGGTTTCAGTTACGCAGTATTTT. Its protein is CASKSTRVVSVTQYF.